The rows below give T cell receptor beta chains drawn from one sample of a study of molecular identifiers for immune sequencing clone quantification. TCRdb reprocessed the PCR reads via MiXCR and lists one record per CDR3 protein. This sample yields 300,000 to 350,000 distinct CDR3 sequences, of which around a fifth are seen a single time; about 0.79% belongs to the top ten. Sequenced material: naive CD8+ T cells from blood, with Jurkat cell RNA spiked in. These receptor sequences come from a human donor in good health. Some libraries in this study had Jurkat cell RNA spiked in. Each CDR3 is given with its conserved first and last residue. D genes are given only for firm matches. Where a row states a size, it is once, few, many or the class of an expanded clone; other rows omit it.

V gene,J gene,clone size,D gene,CDR3 protein,CDR3 DNA
TRBV7-9,TRBJ2-5,many,.,CASSLTTSGGLSQYF,TGTGCCAGCAGCTTAACTACGAGCGGCGGGCTGTCCCAGTACTTC
TRBV3-2,TRBJ2-7,.,.,CASSQGPARDGDSYEQYF,TGTGCCAGCAGCCAAGGTCCAGCCCGGGACGGCGACTCCTACGAGCAGTACTTC
TRBV6-5,TRBJ1-5,many,.,CASSTGGAGSAQHF,TGTGCCAGCAGTACGGGGGGCGCGGGGTCGGCCCAGCATTTT
TRBV20-1,TRBJ2-7,.,.,CSARPISSYEQYF,TGCAGTGCTAGACCGATCAGCTCCTACGAGCAGTACTTC
TRBV19,TRBJ2-7,many,TRBD1,CASRQGHEQYF,TGTGCCAGCAGACAGGGCCACGAGCAGTACTTC
TRBV27,TRBJ2-7,once,.,CASSYRDPYEQYF,TGTGCCAGCAGCTACAGGGATCCCTACGAGCAGTACTTC
TRBV11-2,TRBJ2-5,many,.,CASSLWPGNRDFQETQYF,TGTGCCAGCAGCTTATGGCCAGGGAACCGGGACTTTCAAGAGACCCAGTACTTC
TRBV13,TRBJ1-6,many,.,CATRVPSPLHF,TGTGCCACCCGCGTCCCCTCACCCCTCCACTTT
TRBV23-1,TRBJ2-2,.,TRBD2,CASHGGGGAVAGELFF,TGCGCCAGTCATGGCGGCGGGGGGGCGGTCGCCGGGGAGCTGTTTTTT
TRBV19,TRBJ2-7,.,.,CASSMASETGRSGSTYEQYF,TGTGCCAGTAGTATGGCCAGCGAAACAGGACGGAGCGGGTCAACCTACGAGCAGTACTTC
TRBV4-1,TRBJ2-7,few,TRBD1,CASSQDRGGQGLNF,TGCGCCAGCAGCCAAGATCGGGGTGGACAGGGTCTGAACTTC
TRBV4-1,TRBJ2-7,.,.,CASSQVVGSNSYEQYF,TGCGCCAGCAGCCAAGTGGTGGGGTCGAACTCCTACGAGCAGTACTTC
TRBV19,TRBJ2-7,many,.,CASSNDRIGEQYF,TGTGCCAGTAGTAACGACCGCATCGGGGAGCAGTACTTC
TRBV5-1,TRBJ2-7,.,.,CASSLSLSGTTPYEQYF,TGCGCCAGCAGCTTGAGTTTGTCGGGAACAACACCCTACGAGCAGTACTTC
TRBV7-9,TRBJ2-3,many,.,CATPGAGVTDTQYF,TGTGCCACCCCAGGAGCAGGTGTAACAGATACGCAGTATTTT
TRBV20-1,TRBJ1-4,many,TRBD1,CSAPGPGTGVTNEKLFF,TGCAGTGCTCCCGGTCCCGGGACAGGGGTAACTAATGAAAAACTGTTTTTT
TRBV27,TRBJ2-7,many,.,CASSFTRQPEYF,TGTGCCAGCAGTTTTACCCGACAGCCTGAGTACTTC
TRBV4-3,TRBJ1-1,many,.,CASSPTGKGLSAEAFF,TGCGCCAGCAGCCCCACCGGGAAGGGGTTATCCGCTGAAGCTTTCTTT
TRBV7-9,TRBJ2-7,many,.,CASRTAGDEQYF,TGTGCCAGCAGGACGGCAGGGGACGAGCAGTACTTC
TRBV29-1,TRBJ2-1,many,.,CSVRGRTGTPYNEQFF,TGCAGCGTGAGGGGCCGGACTGGAACCCCCTACAATGAGCAGTTCTTC
TRBV4-3,TRBJ1-3,many,.,CASSQERPVADTIYF,TGCGCCAGCAGCCAAGAACGCCCAGTTGCAGACACCATATATTTT
TRBV11-2,TRBJ2-7,.,.,CASSPTEPSYEQYF,TGTGCCAGCAGCCCCACTGAACCCTCCTACGAGCAGTACTTC
TRBV7-6,TRBJ2-2,many,.,CASSPAVGENTGELFF,TGTGCCAGCAGCCCGGCTGTGGGGGAGAACACCGGGGAGCTGTTTTTT
TRBV6-2/TRBV6-3,TRBJ1-5,many,.,CASSFGSGSNQPQHF,TGTGCCAGCAGTTTCGGGTCGGGAAGCAATCAGCCCCAGCATTTT
TRBV10-1,TRBJ1-5,few,TRBD1,CASRDRGRVGNQPQHF,TGCGCCAGCCGGGACAGGGGGCGTGTGGGCAATCAGCCCCAGCATTTT
TRBV3-1,TRBJ2-5,few,.,CASSQDPGPQETQYF,TGTGCCAGCAGCCAAGATCCGGGGCCCCAAGAGACCCAGTACTTC
TRBV7-9,TRBJ2-7,.,.,CASSLVGAVEEQYF,TGTGCCAGCAGCTTAGTAGGGGCCGTGGAGGAGCAGTACTTC
TRBV9,TRBJ2-2,.,.,CASGVGPDRMNTGELFF,TGTGCCAGCGGCGTTGGCCCCGACAGAATGAACACCGGGGAGCTGTTTTTT
TRBV20-1,TRBJ2-7,.,.,CSAPYPQGGNNYEQYF,TGCAGTGCTCCATACCCACAGGGGGGGAACAACTACGAGCAGTACTTC
TRBV4-1,TRBJ1-3,many,.,CASSPGDWDSGNTIYF,TGCGCCAGCAGCCCAGGGGACTGGGACTCTGGAAACACCATATATTTT
TRBV6-2/TRBV6-3,TRBJ2-5,few,.,CASSYFFEYQETQYF,TGTGCCAGCAGCTATTTTTTCGAGTACCAAGAGACCCAGTACTTC
TRBV7-2,TRBJ2-3,many,.,CASTSTGSLADTQYF,TGTGCCAGCACCTCCACAGGGTCTCTAGCAGATACGCAGTATTTT
TRBV4-3,TRBJ2-1,.,.,CASSQDYKVSYNEQFF,TGCGCCAGCAGCCAAGATTACAAGGTTTCCTACAATGAGCAGTTCTTC
TRBV4-3,TRBJ2-7,many,TRBD2,CASSQDRGVGYEQYF,TGCGCCAGCAGCCAAGATCGGGGGGTGGGCTACGAGCAGTACTTC
TRBV2,TRBJ2-2,many,.,CASSARHSNTGELFF,TGTGCCAGCAGTGCACGGCACTCGAACACCGGGGAGCTGTTTTTT
TRBV29-1,TRBJ2-7,many,.,CSVVGLQPSYEQYF,TGCAGCGTGGTAGGACTTCAACCGTCCTACGAGCAGTACTTC
TRBV5-6,TRBJ1-2,few,TRBD1,CASSLGPGGAYNYGYTF,TGTGCCAGCAGCTTGGGGCCAGGGGGCGCGTATAACTATGGCTACACCTTC
TRBV28,TRBJ2-7,once,TRBD2,CASCLTGTSGTYEQYF,TGTGCCAGCTGTTTAACCGGGACTAGCGGGACCTACGAGCAGTACTTC
TRBV25-1,TRBJ1-6,few,.,CASSPDRPYNSPLHF,TGTGCCAGCAGCCCCGACAGGCCGTATAATTCACCCCTCCACTTT
TRBV19,TRBJ1-1,.,.,CASSFLGDTGAFF,TGTGCCAGTAGTTTTCTGGGAGACACTGGAGCTTTCTTT
TRBV5-1,TRBJ1-1,many,.,CASSLKAQENTEAFF,TGCGCCAGCAGCTTGAAAGCTCAGGAGAACACTGAAGCTTTCTTT
TRBV28,TRBJ2-5,many,.,CASSLSEGTVETQYF,TGTGCCAGCAGTTTATCGGAGGGGACGGTGGAGACCCAGTACTTC
TRBV27,TRBJ2-7,few,.,CASSPRGHLREQYF,TGTGCCAGCAGTCCACGTGGACACCTGCGCGAGCAGTACTTC
TRBV19,TRBJ1-1,few,TRBD1,CASSISAGGGTEAFF,TGTGCCAGTAGTATTTCGGCAGGGGGCGGGACTGAAGCTTTCTTT
TRBV2,TRBJ1-1,.,.,CASAISPTGAEAFF,TGTGCCAGCGCGATCTCGCCAACCGGAGCTGAAGCTTTCTTT
TRBV7-9,TRBJ2-1,many,.,CASSIKGVEQFF,TGTGCCAGCAGCATAAAAGGGGTAGAGCAGTTCTTC
TRBV15,TRBJ2-3,few,TRBD2,CATSRGGLAAVISTDTQYF,TGTGCCACCAGCAGAGGGGGACTAGCGGCTGTCATTAGCACAGATACGCAGTATTTT
TRBV28,TRBJ1-4,many,.,CASSLALDGTNEKLFF,TGTGCCAGCAGTTTAGCCCTAGATGGAACTAATGAAAAACTGTTTTTT
TRBV28,TRBJ1-4,many,.,CASSSGPEKLFF,TGTGCCAGCAGTTCAGGGCCGGAAAAACTGTTTTTT
TRBV11-2,TRBJ2-2,.,TRBD1,CASSSPGQGTGELFF,TGTGCCAGCAGCTCCCCGGGACAGGGCACCGGGGAGCTGTTTTTT
TRBV11-2,TRBJ2-5,many,.,CASSQGGVGAHQETQYF,TGTGCCAGCAGCCAGGGGGGGGTCGGGGCTCACCAAGAGACCCAGTACTTC